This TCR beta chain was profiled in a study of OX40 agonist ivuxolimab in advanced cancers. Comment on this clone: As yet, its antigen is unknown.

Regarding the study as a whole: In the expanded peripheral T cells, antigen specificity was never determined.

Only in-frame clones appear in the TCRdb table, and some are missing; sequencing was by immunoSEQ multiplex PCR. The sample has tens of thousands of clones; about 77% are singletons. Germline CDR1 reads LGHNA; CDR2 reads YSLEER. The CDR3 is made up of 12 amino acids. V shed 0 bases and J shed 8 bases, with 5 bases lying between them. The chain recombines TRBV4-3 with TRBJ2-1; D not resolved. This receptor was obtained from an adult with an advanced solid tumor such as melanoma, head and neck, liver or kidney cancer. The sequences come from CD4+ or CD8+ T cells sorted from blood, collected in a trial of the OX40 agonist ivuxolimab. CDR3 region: CASSQEDDEQFF. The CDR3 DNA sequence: TGCGCCAGCAGCCAAGAAGACGATGAGCAGTTCTTC.